This T cell receptor beta chain originates from a study of blood T cell repertoires in COVID-19. Whole-study context: Whether acute or convalescent, the COVID-19 samples came from the United States, Italy and Spain. PBMCs, B-cell-depleted T cells, or T cells provided the cDNA or gDNA that made up the material.

The V segment lost 3 bases and the J segment 5 bases; nucleotides outside the gene matches: 11. This CDR3 comprises 17 residues. Germline V CDR1 and CDR2: ENHRY, SYGVKD. In the original processing: How many nucleated cells were present was estimated from reference gene primer amplification. The table came from immunoSEQ multiplex PCR; TCRdb's copy has only in-frame clones and leaves some out. That table gives V, J and clone size, and the DNA gave D and trimming. Of about 180,000 clones detected, roughly 81% appear once; the ten largest clones hold about an eighth. Seattle's cohort entered during active infection and was followed longitudinally. Only a few counts were recorded for this clone.

Sequenced input: peripheral blood. The receptor's source is a woman aged 80 or older with COVID-19, enrolled during active disease. This chain joins TRBV10-3 and TRBJ2-2, with 8 bases fitting TRBD1. DNA of the CDR3: TGTGCCATCAGTGAAGGGGTCAGGGGGCGCATAACCGGGGAGCTGTTTTTT. Its protein product is CAISEGVRGRITGELFF.